This TCR beta chain appears in the sequencing data of a study of blood T cell repertoires in COVID-19. Across the whole study: In each case, the material was cDNA or gDNA derived from T cells, B-cell-depleted T cells, or PBMCs.

Original analysis: Using reference gene primer amplification, nucleated cell counts were estimated. Sequenced by immunoSEQ multiplex PCR; TCRdb stores in-frame clones only, minus some. The V and J calls and the clone size are those of that table, but D and trimming were determined from the DNA. The sample holds about 100,000 clones, about 80% seen once. V was pared by 6 bases and J by 5 bases, with 14 bases between. Germline V CDR1 and CDR2: SEHNR, FQNEAQ (reference sequence). The CDR3 is 14 amino acids. The clonotype originates from a woman aged 70 to 79 with acute or convalescent COVID-19. V gene TRBV7-9 combines with J gene TRBJ2-1; D may be TRBD1 (6 bases). The sample comprised peripheral blood. CDR3 loop: CASSQGPANNEQFF. The CDR3 coding sequence is TGTGCCAGCAGTCAGGGGCCCGCTAACAATGAGCAGTTCTTC.